These T cell receptor beta chains were read from a single sample in a study of cytomegalovirus exposure and HLA in healthy donors. The repertoire was sequenced with immunoSEQ multiplex PCR; TCRdb's copy has only in-frame clones and lacks some. Altogether 100,000 to 150,000 clones are present, approximately 84% being singletons, with the ten largest covering under 3%. Sequencing was carried out using PBMCs. These receptors came from a boy aged 2 to 10 in good health and CMV-seronegative. Both conserved end residues are part of each CDR3. Fields, in order: J gene, V gene, clone size, D gene, CDR3 protein, CDR3 DNA. The D gene is left open where the match is weak. Clone sizes are given selectively: once, few, many, or a class where the clone is expanded.

TRBJ1-4	TRBV4-3	few	TRBD1	CASSLTGDEKLFF	TGCGCCAGCAGCCTGACAGGGGATGAAAAACTGTTTTTT
TRBJ2-3	TRBV5-1	.	TRBD2	CASSSGLAFRTDTQYF	TGCGCCAGCAGCTCGGGACTAGCGTTTCGCACAGATACGCAGTATTTT
TRBJ1-1	TRBV9	.	.	CASSGVAPEAFF	TGTGCCAGCAGCGGAGTCGCTCCTGAAGCTTTCTTT
TRBJ1-3	TRBV7-8	.	TRBD1	CASSLNQGGGNTIYF	TGTGCCAGCAGCTTAAACCAGGGGGGAGGAAACACCATATATTTT
TRBJ1-2	TRBV2	.	.	CASSTEENYGYTF	TGTGCCAGCAGTACAGAAGAGAACTATGGCTACACCTTC
TRBJ1-1	TRBV5-6	few	.	CASSFSKGRVVNTEAFF	TGTGCCAGCAGCTTCTCTAAGGGGAGGGTCGTGAACACTGAAGCTTTCTTT
TRBJ2-2	TRBV6-4	.	.	CASSDSGDTGELFF	TGTGCCAGCAGTGACTCGGGCGACACCGGGGAGCTGTTTTTT
TRBJ2-2	TRBV7-8	.	.	CASSLWRQGNTGELFF	TGTGCCAGCAGCTTATGGCGCCAGGGGAACACCGGGGAGCTGTTTTTT
TRBJ2-2	TRBV27	.	.	CASRNTGGGGSQNTGELFF	TGTGCCAGCAGAAACACAGGGGGAGGGGGGAGTCAGAACACCGGGGAGCTGTTTTTT
TRBJ1-2	TRBV6-1	.	.	CASSDSGTPGRNGYTF	TGTGCCAGCAGTGATAGTGGAACCCCAGGGAGGAATGGCTACACCTTC
TRBJ2-3	TRBV7-8	.	TRBD1	CASSLSTGGPSTDTQYF	TGTGCCAGCAGCTTAAGTACAGGGGGCCCTAGCACAGATACGCAGTATTTT
TRBJ1-5	TRBV9	.	.	CASSVERVDQPQHF	TGTGCCAGCAGCGTAGAGAGGGTTGATCAGCCCCAGCATTTT
TRBJ1-5	TRBV7-9	once	.	CASSLGQVSNQPQHF	TGTGCCAGCAGCTTGGGACAAGTGAGCAATCAGCCCCAGCATTTT
TRBJ2-2	TRBV5-1	.	.	CASSLTSTGELFF	TGCGCCAGCAGCCTTACTAGCACCGGGGAGCTGTTTTTT
TRBJ1-2	TRBV11-2	once	.	CASSLGQENYGYTF	TGTGCCAGCAGCTTAGGACAGGAAAACTATGGCTACACCTTC
TRBJ2-2	TRBV14	.	.	CASSRGLTGELFF	TGTGCCAGCAGCAGGGGCCTCACCGGGGAGCTGTTTTTT
TRBJ2-7	TRBV7-2	.	.	CASSKTGSSYEQYF	TGTGCCAGCAGCAAAACAGGGTCCTCCTACGAGCAGTACTTC
TRBJ1-1	TRBV7-8	once	.	CASSSQVLLNTEAFF	TGTGCCAGCAGCTCACAGGTGCTTTTGAACACTGAAGCTTTCTTT
TRBJ1-1	TRBV7-8	.	TRBD1	CASSEDRTGPEAFF	TGTGCCAGCAGTGAAGACCGGACAGGACCTGAAGCTTTCTTT
TRBJ2-7	TRBV7-2	.	TRBD1	CASIPGQGSIEQYF	TGTGCCAGCATCCCGGGACAGGGATCTATCGAGCAGTACTTC
TRBJ1-1	TRBV15	.	.	CATSEGNTEAFF	TGTGCCACCAGCGAGGGGAACACTGAAGCTTTCTTT
TRBJ2-5	TRBV6-6	.	TRBD2	CASRGTSQETQYF	TGTGCCAGCAGGGGGACTAGTCAAGAGACCCAGTACTTC
TRBJ2-1	TRBV10-3	.	TRBD1	CAISEPAAPRTGNNEQFF	TGTGCCATCAGTGAGCCCGCGGCCCCTAGGACAGGGAACAATGAGCAGTTCTTC
TRBJ2-1	TRBV11-1	.	.	CASSLGGGQFF	TGTGCCAGCAGCTTAGGTGGAGGGCAGTTCTTC
TRBJ1-1	TRBV7-9	.	.	CSSSLEGGDRNTEAFF	TGTTCCAGCAGCCTGGAGGGGGGGGATAGAAACACTGAAGCTTTCTTT
TRBJ1-1	TRBV6-5	.	.	CASSSGENTEAFF	TGTGCCAGCAGTTCCGGGGAGAACACTGAAGCTTTCTTT
TRBJ1-2	TRBV7-3	once	TRBD1	CASSSWTGGDYGYTF	TGTGCCAGCAGCTCGTGGACAGGGGGCGACTATGGCTACACCTTC
TRBJ1-1	TRBV11-2	.	TRBD1	CASSLGQGLGNTEAFF	TGTGCCAGCAGCTTAGGACAGGGCTTGGGGAACACTGAAGCTTTCTTT
TRBJ1-1	TRBV2	.	.	CASSAQGNTEAFF	TGTGCCAGCAGTGCACAGGGGAACACTGAAGCTTTCTTT
TRBJ1-2	TRBV4-1	.	TRBD1	CASSMPGQIGGYTF	TGCGCCAGCAGCATGCCGGGACAGATTGGTGGCTACACCTTC
TRBJ2-1	TRBV5-1	.	.	CASSPSGRSSFDEQFF	TGCGCCAGCAGCCCTAGTGGCCGGTCCTCATTCGATGAGCAGTTCTTC
TRBJ1-6	TRBV27	.	TRBD1	CASSLSGTGGTPLHF	TGTGCCAGCAGTTTATCAGGGACAGGTGGGACACCCCTCCACTTT
TRBJ1-5	TRBV11-2	.	.	CASSFRGGGQPQHF	TGTGCCAGCAGCTTCCGCGGGGGCGGTCAGCCCCAGCATTTT
TRBJ2-3	TRBV2	once	.	CASRVADTQYF	TGTGCCAGCAGGGTAGCCGATACGCAGTATTTT
TRBJ1-2	TRBV29-1	.	.	CSVEDRSYGYTF	TGCAGCGTTGAAGACAGGTCCTATGGCTACACCTTC
TRBJ1-4	TRBV27	few	.	CASSFGAPNEKLFF	TGTGCCAGCAGTTTTGGGGCACCTAATGAAAAACTGTTTTTT
TRBJ2-1	TRBV13	few	TRBD2	CASSLAGLATDEQFF	TGTGCCAGCAGCTTAGCGGGACTAGCGACGGATGAGCAGTTCTTC
TRBJ2-4	TRBV13	.	TRBD1	CASSLGSSYGQGGNIQYF	TGTGCCAGCAGCTTAGGTTCCAGCTACGGACAGGGGGGGAACATTCAGTACTTC
TRBJ1-1	TRBV6-1	.	TRBD1	CASSESGTGSTEAFF	TGTGCCAGCAGTGAATCGGGGACAGGGTCCACTGAAGCTTTCTTT
TRBJ2-3	TRBV6-1	.	.	CASSEAWRTDTQYF	TGTGCCAGCAGTGAAGCGTGGCGCACAGATACGCAGTATTTT
TRBJ2-5	TRBV4-3	.	.	CASSQDWAGTPYQETQYF	TGCGCCAGCAGCCAAGATTGGGCGGGGACCCCGTACCAAGAGACCCAGTACTTC
TRBJ1-5	TRBV10-3	.	TRBD1	CAIKGTGNQPQHF	TGTGCCATCAAGGGGACAGGCAATCAGCCCCAGCATTTT
TRBJ1-3	TRBV7-9	.	.	CASSLAPRINTIYF	TGTGCCAGCAGCTTAGCGCCGAGGATAAACACCATATATTTT
TRBJ2-1	TRBV19	once	TRBD1	CASTPPGQGGRIAQFF	TGTGCCAGTACCCCCCCCGGACAGGGGGGGAGAATTGCGCAGTTCTTC
TRBJ1-1	TRBV6-5	.	.	CASRRTGTEAFF	TGTGCCAGCCGTAGGACGGGGACTGAAGCTTTCTTT
TRBJ1-2	TRBV2	.	.	CASSVVRELYGYTF	TGTGCCAGCAGTGTGGTCAGGGAACTCTATGGCTACACCTTC
TRBJ1-1	TRBV7-9	once	.	CASSLGGGGGEGTEAFF	TGTGCCAGCAGCTTAGGAGGCGGGGGAGGGGAAGGCACTGAAGCTTTCTTT
TRBJ1-1	TRBV4-1	.	.	CASSQIVGNTEAFF	TGCGCCAGCAGCCAAATTGTCGGGAACACTGAAGCTTTCTTT
TRBJ1-1	TRBV9	.	.	CASSDVFSGETEAFF	TGTGCCAGCAGCGACGTGTTCTCAGGGGAAACTGAAGCTTTCTTT
TRBJ1-2	TRBV13	.	TRBD1	CASNWGLTGAPKDGYTF	TGTGCCAGCAACTGGGGCCTGACAGGGGCCCCTAAGGATGGCTACACCTTC
TRBJ1-2	TRBV6-1	.	TRBD1	CASSWGTGNGYTF	TGTGCCAGCAGTTGGGGGACAGGGAATGGCTACACCTTC
TRBJ2-2	TRBV15	once	.	CATSRGPPLNRAPHTGELFF	TGTGCCACCAGCAGAGGCCCCCCGTTAAACAGGGCCCCTCACACCGGGGAGCTGTTTTTT
TRBJ1-2	TRBV6-1	.	TRBD1	CASRRTGPFGYTF	TGTGCCAGCAGACGGACAGGCCCCTTTGGCTACACCTTC
TRBJ2-3	TRBV30	once	.	CALGGAREITDTQYF	TGTGCCCTCGGAGGGGCTCGGGAGATCACAGATACGCAGTATTTT
TRBJ2-3	TRBV27	.	TRBD2	CASSLLAGGDTQYF	TGTGCCAGCAGTTTACTAGCGGGGGGAGATACGCAGTATTTT
TRBJ2-6	TRBV7-9	.	.	CALFGGRPSGANVLTF	TGTGCCTTATTCGGGGGGCGGCCCTCTGGGGCCAACGTCCTGACTTTC
TRBJ1-2	TRBV5-1	.	.	CASSPTTEYGYTF	TGCGCCAGCAGCCCTACGACGGAGTATGGCTACACCTTC